Listed here is a single T cell receptor (beta chain). V shed 8 bases and J 4 bases; nucleotides not matched to a gene: 11. Germline values: CDR1 MNHEY, CDR2 SMNVEV (reference sequence). The length of the CDR3 is 15 residues. Source study methods: Cell counts per sample came from amplifying reference gene primers. The assay was immunoSEQ multiplex PCR, and TCRdb's table has in-frame clones only and misses some. V and J calls and clone size are given by that table; D and trimming were obtained from the DNA. The sample shows 250,000 to 350,000 clones, approximately 90% of them seen only once. These data are taken from a study of blood T cell repertoires in COVID-19. Study background: There were acute and convalescent COVID-19 samples, and they came from the United States, Italy and Spain. PBMCs, B-cell-depleted T cells, or T cells provided the cDNA or gDNA that made up the material.

J is TRBJ2-1 and V is TRBV27; 7 nucleotides agree with TRBD2. Specimen: peripheral blood. This sequence originates from a woman aged 45-65 years who had recovered from COVID-19. In DNA form, the CDR3 reads TGTGCCAGCCGTACCGGGACTACCATATACAATGAGCAGTTCTTC. This gives the protein CASRTGTTIYNEQFF.